This T cell receptor (beta chain) was identified during a study of blood T cell repertoires in COVID-19. How the authors handled the data: Amplification of reference gene primers provided the estimated nucleated cell counts. TCRdb keeps only in-frame clones here, not all; method: immunoSEQ multiplex PCR. The DNA gave D and trimming, while V, J and clone size come from that table. The data contain roughly 300,000 clones, more than 75% of them seen just once; the ten biggest clones take up 1.5% to 2%. V lost 4 bases to trimming and J lost 8 bases; unmatched junction nucleotides: 6. This CDR3 has 14 amino acids. Germline V gives CDR1 MGHRA, CDR2 YSYEKL.

The sequence was obtained from a woman aged 45-60 years with acute or convalescent COVID-19. The gene calls are TRBV4-1 and TRBJ1-4; 8 nucleotides line up with TRBD1. Sample: peripheral blood. The CDR3 sequence is CASSLQGAQEKLFF. CDR3 nucleotide sequence: TGCGCCAGCAGCCTCCAGGGGGCGCAGGAAAAACTGTTTTTT.